Below, 22 T cell receptor beta chains from the same sample are listed, as sequenced in a study of blood T cells in healthy people across ages. Combining a sample-barcoded 5' primer with a J-beta primer mix, a second PCR ran for about 7 to 12 cycles. Each CDR3 protein gets one entry after TCRdb re-called the 5' RACE reads with MiXCR. The sample comprises hundreds of thousands of distinct CDR3 sequences, roughly 21% of which are singletons, and about 3.6% rests with the top ten. Sequencing was carried out using blood. The receptors derive from a man aged 70-80 years in good health.

This chain uses TRBV5-1 with TRBJ2-3, with 7 bases lining up with TRBD2. The CDR3 is 15 residues long. The V gene end was trimmed by 2 bases and the J gene end by 1 base; junction bases not matched to a gene: 4. Germline V gene sequence: CDR1 SGHRS, CDR2 YFSETQ. The CDR3 spells CASSFSGRGTDTQYF. DNA for the CDR3: TGCGCCAGCAGCTTTAGCGGGCGCGGCACAGATACGCAGTATTTT.

J is TRBJ2-1 and V is TRBV6-2 or TRBV6-3; TRBD2 matches at 10 bases. With V trimmed by 1 base and J by 4 bases, 7 bases remained unmatched. The CDR3 length is 17 residues. Per the germline V gene, CDR1 is MNHEY and CDR2 is SVGEGT. CDR3 in DNA: TGTGCCAGCAGTTACTTCTTCGGGACTAGCGAGTACAATGAGCAGTTCTTC. This codes for CASSYFFGTSEYNEQFF.

This clonotype was seen a few times. CDR3 residues: CASSDDRASYEQYF. For the CDR3, the DNA is TGTGCCAGCAGTGACGACAGGGCGTCCTACGAGCAGTACTTC. The rearrangement links TRBV12-3 or TRBV12-4 to TRBJ2-7, with 7 bases identical to TRBD1. The CDR3 runs 14 residues. V trimming: 5 bases; J trimming: 1 base; junction bases outside the gene matches: 5.

This clonotype appeared a few times. The CDR3 DNA is TGCAGTGCTAGGACCGTGGCCAAAAACATTCAGTACTTC. Translation gives CSARTVAKNIQYF. This chain uses TRBV20-1 with TRBJ2-4; the D is unclear. Germline CDR1 DFQATT, CDR2 SNEGSKA (reference sequence). The CDR3 loop spans 13 amino acids. Trimming removed 3 bases from V and 1 base from J, with 7 bases in between.

This clonotype was detected ten times or more. This chain joins TRBV12-3 or TRBV12-4 and TRBJ2-3; unclear D gene. The CDR3 length is 14 residues. Trimming cost V 5 bases and J 5 bases, with 14 bases left between them. CDR3 coding DNA: TGTGCCAGCAGTCGGATGGCGATGGGAGATACGCAGTATTTT. It specifies CASSRMAMGDTQYF.

This clonotype was counted between two and nine times. This rearrangement joins TRBV9 to TRBJ2-6; TRBD1 agrees at 8 bases. The V gene end was trimmed by 6 bases and the J gene end by 7 bases; junction bases not matched to a gene: 6. This CDR3 spans 14 amino acids. Germline loops: CDR1 SGDLS, CDR2 YYNGEE. The CDR3 DNA sequence: TGTGCCAGCACCCTAGGACAGGGCGCCAACGTCCTGACTTTC. Its protein is CASTLGQGANVLTF.

The chain has TRBV20-1 and TRBJ2-5; 10 nucleotides match TRBD2. The J call is doubtful: the DNA matches TRBJ2-1 better. This CDR3 is built from 14 residues. Germline V lookup: CDR1 DFQATT, CDR2 SNEGSKA (reference sequence). The CDR3 region is CSAQGLASPNEQFF. CDR3 DNA sequence: TGCAGTGCACAGGGACTAGCGAGTCCCAATGAGCAGTTCTTC.

Only a few counts were recorded for this clonotype. The chain links TRBV12-3 or TRBV12-4 to TRBJ2-5, with D uncertain. The J call may be in error: the DNA end matches TRBJ2-1 better. The CDR3 covers 13 residues. The CDR3, as DNA: TGTGCCAGCAGTTTAGATTTTTACAATGAGCAGTTCTTC. This sequence encodes CASSLDFYNEQFF.

This clonotype occurred a few times. The chain joins TRBV5-1 to TRBJ2-7; no clear D gene. V lost 4 bases, J lost 1 base, and 15 bases lay in between. The CDR3 has 15 residues. The germline gives CDR1 SGHRS, CDR2 YFSETQ. The CDR3 DNA reads TGCGCCAGCAGCGGTACGTGGAGTACTTCCTACGAGCAGTACTTC. Its translation is CASSGTWSTSYEQYF. Looking up the rest from reference TRBV5-1 and TRBJ2-7 gives the full variable domain: KAGVTQTPRYLIKTRGQQVTLSCSPISGHRSVSWYQQTPGQGLQFLFEYFSETQRNKGNFPGRFSGRQFSNSRSEMNVSTLELGDSALYLCASSGTWSTSYEQYFGPGTRLTVT.

The chain has TRBV24-1 and TRBJ2-5; a possible D gene is TRBD2 (6 bases). Germline CDR1 reads KGHDR; CDR2 reads SFDVKD. V was clipped by 4 bases and J by 5 bases, with 10 bases between them. This CDR3 contains 13 residues. CDR3 sequence reads: CATSDGSKETQYF. The CDR3 DNA reads TGTGCCACCAGTGACGGGAGTAAGGAGACCCAGTACTTC.

In its sample, this clonotype was seen a few times. The chain uses TRBV19 and TRBJ2-7, with unresolved D. Germline V gene sequence: CDR1 LNHDA, CDR2 SQIVND (reference sequence). V shed 6 bases and J shed 2 bases, with 17 bases lying between them. The CDR3 sequence is 15 residues long. The chain's CDR3 is CASSKNLDLPYEQYF. Written as DNA, the CDR3 is TGTGCCAGTAGCAAAAATCTAGACCTACCCTACGAGCAGTACTTC.

This clonotype was recorded many times. The chain joins TRBV20-1 to TRBJ2-7, with 7 nucleotides matching TRBD1. Germline V CDR1 and CDR2: DFQATT, SNEGSKA (reference sequence). J gave up 3 bases and V 6 bases, and 8 bases lay outside the gene matches. There are 13 residues in the CDR3. CDR3 DNA: TGCAGTGCCACCCGACAGGGAAACTACGAGCAGTACTTC. This encodes CSATRQGNYEQYF.

This clonotype has a count of ten or more. This chain uses TRBV6-2 or TRBV6-3 with TRBJ2-5, with D perhaps TRBD1 or TRBD2 (5 bases each). Trimming took 0 bases from V and 5 from J, leaving 10 bases between them. Germline CDR1 reads MNHEY; CDR2 reads SVGEGT. CDR3 length equals 14 residues. The DNA of the CDR3 is TGTGCCAGCAGTTACTCGACGGGGCGGGAGACCCAGTACTTC. Translation gives CASSYSTGRETQYF.

This clonotype has a handful of counts. The chain is built from TRBV5-1 and TRBJ2-1; a possible D gene is TRBD2 (5 bases). The V end lost 5 bases, the J end lost 2 bases, and 14 bases lay between the germline ends. Per germline, CDR1 SGHRS and CDR2 YFSETQ. There are 15 residues in the CDR3. Here the CDR3 DNA reads TGCGCCAGCAGTAATGAGGGAAACCCCTACAATGAGCAGTTCTTC. Translating gives CASSNEGNPYNEQFF. The full variable domain, in which reference TRBV5-1 and TRBJ2-1 provide the parts outside the CDR3, is KAGVTQTPRYLIKTRGQQVTLSCSPISGHRSVSWYQQTPGQGLQFLFEYFSETQRNKGNFPGRFSGRQFSNSRSEMNVSTLELGDSALYLCASSNEGNPYNEQFFGPGTRLTVL.

In its sample, this clonotype was seen a few times. The CDR3 DNA sequence: TGCAGTGCTAGAGGGGTGTTTAATTGGGGGGCACGCCTCAATGAGCAGTTCTTC. It yields the protein CSARGVFNWGARLNEQFF. The V gene is TRBV20-1, the J gene TRBJ2-1; D is tentatively TRBD1 or TRBD2 (6 bases each). The V end was cut by 1 base, the J end by 6 bases, with 25 bases between. There are 18 residues in the CDR3. CDR1 and CDR2 (germline): DFQATT, SNEGSKA (reference sequence).

In its sample, this clonotype was seen a few times. V gene TRBV2 combines with J gene TRBJ2-3; TRBD2 is a possible D gene (5 bases). The CDR3 runs to 15 residues. V was cut by 2 bases and J by 4 bases, with 13 bases left in between. Germline V gene lookup returns CDR1 SNHLY and CDR2 FYNNEI. The CDR3 nucleotides read TGTGCCAGCAGTGAATCTGGACTCTTTTCAGATACGCAGTATTTT. Amino acid sequence: CASSESGLFSDTQYF.

The chain links TRBV6-1 to TRBJ2-2; D call uncertain. V gave up 1 base and J gave up 1 base, with 7 bases separating them. CDR1 is MNHNS and CDR2 is SASEGT in the germline V gene. CDR3 length: 15 residues. The chain's CDR3 is CASSEGPGNTGELFF. The CDR3, as DNA: TGTGCCAGCAGTGAAGGGCCAGGGAACACCGGGGAGCTGTTTTTT.

The CDR3 coding sequence is TGTGCCAGCAGCTCCCGGGTAGGCCCCCGCTCCTACAGTGAGCAGTTCTTC. Its translation: CASSSRVGPRSYSEQFF. The rearrangement joins TRBV21-1 to TRBJ2-1; the listed D gene, TRBD1, was not tested against the DNA. TRBV21-1 is given as a pseudogene. The CDR3 loop spans 17 amino acids.

The chain carries TRBV2 and TRBJ2-4, with D possibly TRBD2 on 5 matching bases. Germline CDR1 is SNHLY and CDR2 is FYNNEI. V was shortened by 5 bases and J by 7 bases, with 21 bases between the two germline ends. The CDR3 extends over 16 amino acids. The CDR3 is CASSSENVLVRNIQYF. The CDR3 DNA reads as TGTGCCAGCAGTTCCGAGAATGTACTAGTTAGGAACATTCAGTACTTC.

This clonotype was seen ten or more times. This chain links TRBV5-1 with TRBJ2-5; 9 nucleotides line up with TRBD2. With V trimmed by 0 bases and J by 0 bases, 3 bases remained unmatched. This CDR3 is built from 16 residues. CDR1 and CDR2 from the germline V gene are SGHRS and YFSETQ. The DNA for the CDR3 is TGCGCCAGCAGCTTGGGCCCTAGCGGGAACCAAGAGACCCAGTACTTC. Amino acids: CASSLGPSGNQETQYF. Looking up the rest from reference TRBV5-1 and TRBJ2-5 gives the full variable domain: KAGVTQTPRYLIKTRGQQVTLSCSPISGHRSVSWYQQTPGQGLQFLFEYFSETQRNKGNFPGRFSGRQFSNSRSEMNVSTLELGDSALYLCASSLGPSGNQETQYFGPGTRLLVL.

This clonotype was seen a few times. The CDR3 DNA sequence: TGTGCCAGCAGCGGGACAGGGCCGCACAATGAGCAGTTCTTC. Amino acids: CASSGTGPHNEQFF. V usage is TRBV9 and J usage is TRBJ2-5; TRBD1 agrees at 8 bases. The J call may not be correct, given that the DNA end is closer to TRBJ2-1. From germline, CDR1 is SGDLS and CDR2 YYNGEE. This CDR3 region has 14 residues.

The V call is TRBV4-1, the J call TRBJ2-7; 9 nucleotides agree with TRBD1. Trimming at V came to 3 bases and at J to 7 bases, leaving 10 bases not matched to a gene. Germline CDR1 reads MGHRA; CDR2 reads YSYEKL. This CDR3 is built from 15 residues. The CDR3 sequence: CASSQTQGAVREQYF. CDR3 sequence (DNA): TGCGCCAGCAGCCAGACACAGGGGGCAGTTCGGGAGCAGTACTTC.